Below, 25 T cell receptor beta chains from the same sample are listed, as sequenced in a study of neurological immune-mediated disorders. TCRdb called the 5' RACE reads again in MiXCR, with one record for every CDR3 protein. Of 55,000 to 75,000 distinct CDR3 sequences in the sample, around 13% were seen once. Time point defined: longitudinal time-point 1 (baseline). Input material: PBMCs. The receptors derive from a female donor with HTLV-1-associated myelopathy (HAM/TSP).

This clonotype has at least ten counts. The chain is built from TRBV25-1 and TRBJ2-1; 8 bases are shared with TRBD1. CDR3 length: 13 amino acids. CDR1 is MGHDK, CDR2 SYGVNS, per germline. Losses at the gene ends were 6 bases for V and 7 bases for J; bases not matched to a gene: 5. CDR3 in amino acids: CASRGQGKNEQFF. CDR3 nucleotide sequence: TGTGCCAGCAGAGGACAGGGTAAAAATGAGCAGTTCTTC.

V usage is TRBV20-1 and J usage is TRBJ2-3, with TRBD1 matching 8 bases. V shed 5 bases, J shed 11 bases, and the junction held 6 bases outside the gene matches. From germline, CDR1 is DFQATT and CDR2 SNEGSKA (reference sequence). The CDR3 has 11 residues. The CDR3 spells CSALDRVRQYF. The CDR3 region has the DNA TGCAGTGCTCTGGACAGGGTTAGGCAGTATTTT.

A few counts support this clonotype. The chain has TRBV5-1 and TRBJ2-7, with D possibly called TRBD1 or TRBD2 (5 bases each). Germline loops: CDR1 SGHRS, CDR2 YFSETQ. The CDR3 is 15 residues long. Deletions cut 0 bases from V and 9 bases from J, with 19 bases between. The CDR3 coding sequence is TGCGCCAGCAGCTTGGTTGGTGACGAGGGTACAGGGCAGTACTTC. This encodes CASSLVGDEGTGQYF.

This clonotype came up many times. The CDR3 DNA reads as TGTGCCAGCAGACTTCAGGCTGATAATTCACCCCTCCACTTT. This gives the protein CASRLQADNSPLHF. V is TRBV6-5 and J is TRBJ1-6, with D unclear. The germline V gene encodes CDR1 MNHEY and CDR2 SVGAGI. V gave up 6 bases and J gave up 5 bases, with 11 bases separating them. The CDR3 sequence is 14 residues long.

This clonotype was detected ten times or more. This chain links TRBV6-5 with TRBJ1-1; weak D call: TRBD1 (6 bases). The CDR3 totals 14 residues. Germline CDR1 reads MNHEY; CDR2 reads SVGAGI. Trimming cost V 6 bases and J 0 bases, with 11 bases left between them. The CDR3: CASRQGDMNTEAFF. The CDR3 region has the DNA TGTGCCAGCAGACAGGGAGATATGAACACTGAAGCTTTCTTT.

This clonotype has a count of ten or more. This rearrangement joins TRBV5-1 to TRBJ2-2, with D perhaps given as TRBD1 or TRBD2 (5 bases each). V gave up 2 bases and J gave up 4 bases, with 9 bases separating them. The CDR3 spans 14 residues. Germline assignment: CDR1 SGHRS and CDR2 YFSETQ. CDR3 sequence: CASSFVGATGELFF. The CDR3 DNA reads TGCGCCAGCAGCTTCGTCGGGGCCACCGGGGAGCTGTTTTTT.

V gene TRBV5-1 combines with J gene TRBJ1-5, with D unresolved. CDR1 and CDR2 (germline): SGHRS, YFSETQ. This CDR3 region has 14 residues. The V end lost 0 bases, the J end lost 6 bases, and 10 bases lay between the germline ends. The CDR3 coding sequence is TGCGCCAGCAGCTTGGAGGGCGGCGGTCAGCCCCAGCATTTT. As protein: CASSLEGGGQPQHF.

The genes are TRBV5-1 and TRBJ2-3, with a tentative D call TRBD2 (6 bases). The germline gives CDR1 SGHRS, CDR2 YFSETQ. V lost 7 bases and J lost 3, with 21 bases in between. CDR3 length: 16 amino acids. Here the CDR3 reads CASCLLADGVTDTQYF. The DNA for the CDR3 is TGCGCCAGCTGCCTACTAGCCGACGGGGTAACAGATACGCAGTATTTT.

A note on this clonotype: The junction shows a germline mismatch at one end, possibly a read error. V is TRBV12-3 or TRBV12-4 and J is TRBJ2-7, with 10 bases aligning to TRBD1. CDR3 length: 12 residues. CDR3 in amino acids: CASSLTGTGVKF. The CDR3 nucleotides read TGTGCCAGCAGTTTAACAGGGACAGGGGTGAAGTTC.

In its sample, this clonotype was seen many times. The chain carries TRBV2 and TRBJ2-7; TRBD1 aligns across 9 bases. The length of the CDR3 is 14 residues. Germline V lookup: CDR1 SNHLY, CDR2 FYNNEI. Trimming took 10 bases from V and 1 from J; bases not matched to a gene: 8. The CDR3 DNA reads as TGTGCCATCATCCGGGACAGGGTATCCTACGAGCAGTACTTC. As protein: CAIIRDRVSYEQYF.

By frequency in the sample, this clonotype is medium-sized. The V call is TRBV5-1, the J call TRBJ1-1, with D possibly TRBD1 on 5 matching bases. V was cut by 5 bases and J by 1 base, with 12 bases left in between. The CDR3 is made up of 14 amino acids. The germline CDR1 and CDR2 sequences are SGHRS and YFSETQ. CDR3 amino acids: CASREQVTNTEAFF. DNA of the CDR3: TGCGCCAGCAGGGAACAGGTAACGAACACTGAAGCTTTCTTT.

This clonotype was seen ten or more times. This chain links TRBV4-1 with TRBJ2-2, with a weak D call TRBD1 (6 bases). Trimming removed 0 bases at V and 6 bases at J, with 11 bases between. This CDR3 is 15 amino acids long. The germline V gene encodes CDR1 MGHRA and CDR2 YSYEKL. The CDR3 sequence is CASSQENRVAGELFF. The CDR3 DNA follows: TGCGCCAGCAGCCAAGAGAACAGGGTCGCCGGGGAGCTGTTTTTT.

This clonotype was seen many times. CDR3 protein: CASRVPGQALEEQYF. The DNA for the CDR3 is TGTGCCAGCAGGGTTCCGGGACAGGCCCTGGAGGAGCAGTACTTC. The V and J genes are TRBV27 and TRBJ2-7, with 8 bases identical to TRBD1. V shed 6 bases, J shed 7 bases, and the junction held 14 bases outside the gene matches. The CDR3 has 15 amino acids. Germline-derived CDR1 and CDR2 are MNHEY and SMNVEV (reference sequence).

This clonotype was found many times. V gene TRBV7-3 combines with J gene TRBJ2-2; 9 bases agree with TRBD1. The germline CDR1 and CDR2 sequences are SGHTA and FQGTGA. After removal of 7 bases from V and 7 bases from J, the junction contained 7 bases not matched to a gene. This CDR3 has 14 residues. CDR3 in DNA: TGTGCCAGCAAGCAGGGACAGGGCTACGGGGAGCTGTTTTTT. Translated, it gives CASKQGQGYGELFF.

This clonotype was picked up many times. The chain joins TRBV7-3 to TRBJ2-1; 11 bases line up with TRBD2. V trimming: 3 bases; J trimming: 8 bases; junction bases outside the gene matches: 6. Germline loops: CDR1 SGHTA, CDR2 FQGTGA. This CDR3 has 15 amino acids. CDR3 in amino acids: CASSFGLAGMDEQFF. DNA for the CDR3: TGTGCCAGCAGCTTTGGACTAGCGGGTATGGATGAGCAGTTCTTC.

The chain is built from TRBV6-2 or TRBV6-3 and TRBJ1-6; a weak D match, TRBD1 (5 bases). The germline V gene has CDR1 MNHEY and CDR2 SVGEGT. V was shortened by 2 bases and J by 8 bases, with 19 bases between the two germline ends. The CDR3 has 17 residues. CDR3 DNA: TGTGCCAGCAGTTACCTGGGACCGATTGCTACTGATTCACCCCTCCACTTT. Protein sequence: CASSYLGPIATDSPLHF.

This clonotype was seen repeatedly, ten times or more. This chain joins TRBV5-1 and TRBJ2-5; unclear D gene. Germline values: CDR1 SGHRS, CDR2 YFSETQ. V was shortened by 2 bases and J by 2 bases, with 13 bases between the two germline ends. CDR3 size: 15 residues. The chain's CDR3 is CASSFGGFGQETQYF. In nucleotides, the CDR3 is TGCGCCAGCAGCTTCGGTGGGTTTGGGCAAGAGACCCAGTACTTC.

This clonotype was seen at least ten times. The chain links TRBV28 to TRBJ1-2; no firm D call. V lost 5 bases, J lost 3 bases, and 16 bases lay in between. The CDR3 has 15 amino acids. CDR1 and CDR2 from the germline V gene are MDHEN and SYDVKM. CDR3 DNA: TGTGCCAGCAGTGCCCCAAGTGGAGTCCACTATGGCTACACCTTC. Translating gives CASSAPSGVHYGYTF.

This clonotype was recorded many times. The chain employs TRBV4-3 and TRBJ1-2; D call uncertain. This CDR3 is 14 amino acids long. V shed 1 base and J shed 7 bases, with 13 bases lying between them. Germline assignment: CDR1 LGHNA and CDR2 YSLEER. The CDR3 nucleotides read TGCGCCAGCAGCCAAGGGGCCTGGGGTGGTGGCTACACCTTC. It codes for CASSQGAWGGGYTF.

This clonotype was picked up many times. The chain links TRBV5-1 to TRBJ2-7; the D gene is possibly TRBD1 (6 bases). Trimming cost V 4 bases and J 3 bases, with 11 bases left between them. Germline lookup yields CDR1 SGHRS and CDR2 YFSETQ. The CDR3 consists of 13 residues. The CDR3 DNA sequence: TGCGCCAGCAGCGTTACAGGGAACTACGAGCAGTACTTC. Protein: CASSVTGNYEQYF.

This clonotype was observed at least ten times. The chain recombines TRBV3-1 with TRBJ1-2; D is undetermined. Germline lookup yields CDR1 LGHDT and CDR2 YNNKEL (reference sequence). There are 11 residues in the CDR3. V lost 4 bases and J 9 bases, leaving 9 bases between the germline ends. Here the CDR3 DNA reads TGTGCCAGCAGCCGTGACCGCAGCTACACCTTC. It encodes CASSRDRSYTF.

This clonotype appeared many times. The gene calls are TRBV6-5 and TRBJ2-2, with 8 bases that match TRBD2. The CDR3 length is 14 residues. Trimming at V came to 9 bases and at J to 1 base, leaving 4 bases not matched to a gene. Germline CDR1 reads MNHEY; CDR2 reads SVGAGI. The CDR3 DNA follows: TGTGCCAGTCGGAGCGGGGGGAACACCGGGGAGCTGTTTTTT. Translating gives CASRSGGNTGELFF.

The table lists this clonotype with many counts. DNA for the CDR3: TGCGCCAGCAGCTTCGGACAGGGAACTGAAGCTTTCTTT. Its protein product is CASSFGQGTEAFF. The V call is TRBV5-1, the J call TRBJ1-1; 8 positions agree with TRBD1. V was pared by 2 bases and J by 5 bases, with 2 bases of the junction left unmatched. The germline V gene has CDR1 SGHRS and CDR2 YFSETQ. There are 13 residues in the CDR3.

This clonotype appeared many times. The V and J genes are TRBV5-5 and TRBJ2-7; D not certain. The germline CDR1 and CDR2 sequences are SGHKS and YYEKEE (reference sequence). Trimming pared 3 bases from V and 6 bases from J, leaving 19 bases between. This CDR3 is built from 15 residues. The CDR3 DNA is TGTGCCAGCAGCTCAGAACAAATTTCGTACGTCGAGCAGTACTTC. Its protein product is CASSSEQISYVEQYF.

This clonotype has ten or more counts. V is TRBV2 and J is TRBJ2-2; 8 nucleotides align to TRBD1. V was pared by 5 bases and J by 3 bases, with 5 bases of the junction left unmatched. Germline CDR1 SNHLY, CDR2 FYNNEI. The CDR3 length is 15 residues. The CDR3: CASSPQGADTGELFF. The DNA of the CDR3 is TGTGCCAGCAGTCCCCAGGGGGCAGACACCGGGGAGCTGTTTTTT.